This record covers a single T cell receptor (beta chain). This clone was seen only once. The antigen it recognizes is unknown. There are no base qualities to consult, and no much larger clone falls within one base. The source of the sample is a study of a mutant IDH1 vaccine in newly diagnosed glioma (dated by TCRdb to the early 2020s). For the study in its entirety: Of the approximately 35 treated patients, 62.5% were male and about 40% were female, and a mean age of approximately 40 years was recorded. Before enrollment, most patients had been given radiochemotherapy with temozolomide as standard therapy, while the rest had received either radiotherapy alone or temozolomide alone. Peripheral blood samples were drawn at six visits, namely V03 (baseline), V05, V07, V10, V12 and V13. Longitudinal TCRB deep sequencing was done for some 25 treated patients, wherever samples were available for exploratory analyses. General findings and caveats noted by the study authors: According to the authors, sample limitations meant that analyses of patient blood samples could not be reproduced. Immune responses induced by the vaccine were seen in roughly 95% of patients across multiple MHC alleles. PBMC samples for TCRB deep sequencing were selected based on availability. Pseudoprogression appeared unrelated to alterations in the top peripheral T cell clonotypes detected by TCRB sequencing.

The sample's time point label is to be understood as: baseline, week 1 (first vaccination visit). The sample's treatment or condition label, decoded: pre-vaccination baseline after standard-of-care therapy. All donors had newly diagnosed IDH1-mutant astrocytomas of WHO grade 3 or 4 that showed loss of nuclear ATRX. The samples were drawn from NOA16, a multicentre, single-arm, open-label phase I trial in Germany that tested a mutant IDH1 peptide vaccine in humans for the first time. Blood drawn at visit V03 was used as the baseline sample for immunogenicity testing. Genomic DNA for TCRB sequencing was isolated from EDTA blood with the DNeasy Blood and Tissue Kit. The library was built by means of the immunoSEQ multiplex PCR assay. Following the manufacturer's protocol, the hsTCRB Kit was used to amplify rearranged TCR beta chain sequences. TCRB libraries were sequenced on an Illumina MiSeq. Per the original workflow: Demultiplexing, trimming and gene mapping were performed with the kit vendor's proprietary platform. TCRdb retrieved this table from immuneACCESS and kept in-frame rearrangements only. Not all clones are present; in checked studies, unresolved V genes account for under half, and no reason is known for the remainder. The V and J calls and clone size are taken from that table; D and trimming were inferred from the DNA. This sample gives 40,000 or so clones in total; roughly 92% of them show up just once. The top ten constitute about 20% of the sample.

Via the germline V gene, CDR1 is MDHEN and CDR2 SYDVKM. From cysteine to phenylalanine, the CDR3 is 14 amino acids long. CDR3 DNA is the only sequence kept; it has 42 bases, read in frame from the first base. V gives up 2 bases and J gives up 6 bases, and the segment between their germline ends measures 13 bases. The specimen comprised PBMCs, sampled from a glioma patient treated with radiotherapy, temozolomide or both. The V gene is TRBV28 and the J gene is TRBJ1-2; the D gene is perhaps TRBD1, from 6 matching bases. The receptor's source is a man aged 18-30 years with glioma. The CDR3 sequence is CASSLQGMRDGYTF. Read as DNA, the sequence is TGTGCCAGCAGTTTACAGGGGATGAGAGATGGCTACACCTTC.